This T cell receptor (beta chain) is from a study of cytomegalovirus exposure and HLA in healthy donors. The CDR3 length is 16 residues. CDR1 and CDR2 from the germline V gene are SGHTA and FQGTGA. The V and J ends lost 2 bases and 4 bases respectively, with 16 bases between them. Some clones are missing from TCRdb's copy, which holds only in-frame ones; the method was immunoSEQ multiplex PCR. This sample has fewer than 300,000 clones, with 88% found just once. Study results and caveats: Both high specificity and high sensitivity reportedly marked the classifier's diagnosis of cytomegalovirus status. Researchers counted some 150 TCR beta chains as cytomegalovirus-associated. In vitro experiments confirmed that a few CMV-associated chains were specific for CMV antigens. Subsequent analysis of the 120 or so validation repertoires found a tendency for first-cohort TCR clusters to co-occur.

Concerning this clone: Antigen specificity is unknown.

This chain uses TRBV7-3 with TRBJ2-3, with D unclear. The origin of this receptor is a woman aged 18-35 years in good health and CMV-seronegative. Input material: PBMCs. CDR3 residues: CASSLVGARNADTQYF. CDR3 in DNA: TGTGCCAGCAGCTTAGTTGGCGCTAGGAACGCAGATACGCAGTATTTT.